This entry lists 8 T cell receptor beta chains sequenced from one sample in a study of OX40 agonist ivuxolimab in advanced cancers. Assay: immunoSEQ multiplex PCR; the TCRdb copy retains only in-frame clones and omits some. The sample carries 70,000 to 95,000 clones, more than 70% recorded once. Sequences were derived from CD4+ or CD8+ T cells sorted from blood, sampled in a trial of the OX40 agonist ivuxolimab. These receptors all come from an adult with an advanced solid tumor such as melanoma, head and neck, liver or kidney cancer.

V usage is TRBV30 and J usage is TRBJ1-2; D perhaps matches TRBD1 (5 bases). Trimming left V 3 bases short and J 7 bases short, with 24 bases between. From germline, CDR1 is GTSNPN and CDR2 SVGIG (reference sequence). The CDR3 is 16 amino acids. In nucleotides, the CDR3 is TGTGCCTGGAGGGTAGTCGGGACTCTCCAAAGCGCTGGCTACACCTTC. Translated: CAWRVVGTLQSAGYTF.

J is TRBJ2-4 and V is TRBV5-1; a weak D match, TRBD1 (5 bases). Germline-derived CDR1 and CDR2 are SGHRS and YFSETQ. This CDR3 comprises 12 residues. Trimming shortened V by 0 bases and J by 13 bases, and 11 bases separated the two germline ends. CDR3 sequence reads: CASSLGQGVQYF. In nucleotides, the CDR3 is TGCGCCAGCAGCTTGGGGCAGGGCGTCCAGTACTTC.

This clone was counted between two and nine times. The V and J genes are TRBV6-1 and TRBJ2-1; no clear D gene. V dropped 6 bases and J dropped 6 bases, with 9 bases sitting between them. Germline V gene data show CDR1 as MNHNS and CDR2 as SASEGT. CDR3 length: 12 amino acids. CDR3 sequence (DNA): TGTGCCAGCAGGAAGGTTAGCAATGAGCAGTTCTTC. Encoded protein: CASRKVSNEQFF.

This chain uses TRBV6-5 with TRBJ1-4; 7 bases map to TRBD1. The V segment lost 2 bases and the J segment 8 bases; nucleotides outside the gene matches: 11. The CDR3 loop spans 16 amino acids. Looked up from germline, CDR1 is MNHEY and CDR2 is SVGAGI. As DNA, the CDR3 is TGTGCCAGCAGTTACGGCACAGGGGATTTAGGGGAAAAACTGTTTTTT. Translation: CASSYGTGDLGEKLFF.

This clone is a singleton in its sample. This chain connects TRBV5-1 to TRBJ2-7, with 7 bases aligning to TRBD1. The CDR3 has 14 amino acids. In germline, CDR1 is SGHRS, CDR2 YFSETQ. With 2 bases clipped from V and 2 bases from J, the junction kept 4 bases outside the gene matches. The CDR3 spells CASSLTGETYEQYF. The CDR3 DNA follows: TGCGCCAGCAGCTTAACAGGGGAGACCTACGAGCAGTACTTC.

The gene calls are TRBV11-3 and TRBJ1-4; D remains unclear. V dropped 6 bases and J dropped 4 bases, with 6 bases sitting between them. Germline V CDR1 and CDR2: SGHNT, YENEEA. The CDR3 is 12 residues long. The CDR3 reads CASSRSNEKLFF. CDR3 coding DNA: TGTGCCAGCAGTCGAAGTAATGAAAAACTGTTTTTT.

The chain couples TRBV2 to TRBJ1-4; D not resolved. Per the germline V gene, CDR1 is SNHLY and CDR2 is FYNNEI. V was shortened by 7 bases and J by 5 bases, with 5 bases between the two germline ends. The length of the CDR3 is 11 residues. The CDR3 loop is CASTLNEKLFF. The CDR3 DNA sequence: TGTGCCAGCACTCTAAATGAAAAACTGTTTTTT.

Here the CDR3 DNA reads TGCGCCAGCAGTGCTTACCCTTCCGGGACAGGACCATCTAGCACAGATACGCAGTATTTT. It encodes CASSAYPSGTGPSSTDTQYF. The chain carries TRBV10-1 and TRBJ2-3; 8 bases agree with TRBD1. The germline CDR1 and CDR2 sequences are WNHNN and SYGVQD (reference sequence). This CDR3 is 20 amino acids long. V gave up 4 bases and J gave up 0 bases; unmatched junction bases: 18.